The sequence of this T cell receptor beta chain was determined in a study of blood T cells in healthy people across ages. Study-wide results and caveats: Naive T cell percentage showed a strong correlation with the diversity of TCR beta.

As concerns this clonotype: What it binds is not known.

The CDR3 is 15 residues long. CDR1 SEHNR and CDR2 FQNEAQ come from the germline V gene (reference sequence). It was with a sample-barcoded 5' primer and a J-beta primer mix that a second PCR of roughly 6 to 12 cycles was run. TCRdb re-analysed the 5' RACE reads in MiXCR, keeping a single row per CDR3 protein. The sample lists approximately 1,000,000 distinct CDR3 sequences, 40% to 50% occurring once. The authors isolated at least 6 million PBMCs per sample. The chain combines TRBV7-9 with TRBJ2-1; TRBD2 agrees at 8 bases. The DNA matches TRBJ2-7 better at its end, which makes the J call doubtful. This clonotype was sampled from an older woman in good health. Sample: blood. CDR3 in DNA: TGTGCCAGCAGCTTAAGGACTAGCCTCTACAATGAGCAGTACTTC. Its protein is CASSLRTSLYNEQYF.